This passage covers 18 T cell receptor beta chains from one sample sequenced in a study of cytomegalovirus exposure and HLA in healthy donors. Data came from immunoSEQ multiplex PCR; TCRdb stores just in-frame clones and leaves some out. The table includes 150,000 to 200,000 clones, over 65% detected once. The specimen was PBMCs. These TCRs come from a young man in good health and CMV-seropositive.

The rearrangement links TRBV28 to TRBJ2-1; weak D call: TRBD2 (6 bases). V was pared by 2 bases and J by 1 base, with 12 bases between. This CDR3 contains 16 residues. Looked up from germline, CDR1 is MDHEN and CDR2 is SYDVKM. The DNA for the CDR3 is TGTGCCAGCAGTTTAGCGGGTAGCGGTTCCTACAATGAGCAGTTCTTC. Translation: CASSLAGSGSYNEQFF. The full variable domain, its missing parts supplied by reference TRBV28 and TRBJ2-1, is DVKVTQSSRYLVKRTGEKVFLECVQDMDHENMFWYRQDPGLGLRLIYFSYDVKMKEKGDIPEGYSVSREKKERFSLILESASTNQTSMYLCASSLAGSGSYNEQFFGPGTRLTVL.

The gene calls are TRBV30 and TRBJ1-1; TRBD1 is a possible D gene (6 bases). The germline V gene encodes CDR1 GTSNPN and CDR2 SVGIG (reference sequence). The CDR3 is made up of 16 amino acids. Trimming removed 0 bases from V and 7 bases from J, with 21 bases in between. CDR3 in amino acids: CAWSVYRVGWSGEAFF. The CDR3 nucleotides read TGTGCCTGGAGTGTATACAGGGTAGGGTGGTCTGGTGAAGCTTTCTTT.

The chain is built from TRBV5-1 and TRBJ2-7; a possible D gene is TRBD2 (5 bases). Germline V gene data show CDR1 as SGHRS and CDR2 as YFSETQ. Deletions cut 5 bases from V and 0 bases from J, with 27 bases between. The CDR3 loop spans 19 amino acids. For the CDR3, the DNA is TGCGCCAGCAGACCGGGGAGCGGCAGCTTGTTTTGGACCTCCTACGAGCAGTACTTC. Amino acids: CASRPGSGSLFWTSYEQYF.

This clone is a singleton in its sample. Distinct nucleotide sequences in the sample also encode this CDR3. V gene TRBV27 combines with J gene TRBJ1-1; unclear D gene. Per the germline V gene, CDR1 is MNHEY and CDR2 is SMNVEV (reference sequence). This CDR3 spans 13 amino acids. The V gene lost 2 bases and the J gene lost 1 base, with 5 bases spanning the gap. This chain's CDR3 is CASSLRENTEAFF. The DNA of the CDR3 is TGTGCCAGCAGTTTAAGAGAGAACACTGAAGCTTTCTTT.

The genes are TRBV4-1 and TRBJ2-5, with a weak D call TRBD2 (6 bases). The ends were cut back, 4 bases at V and 4 bases at J, with 10 bases in the middle. The germline V gene has CDR1 MGHRA and CDR2 YSYEKL. The CDR3 sequence is 13 residues long. In DNA, the CDR3 is TGCGCCAGCAGCCCTCCCGGGGGAGAGACCCAGTACTTC. As protein: CASSPPGGETQYF.

This sequence joins TRBV27 and TRBJ1-2; the D is unclear. CDR1 MNHEY and CDR2 SMNVEV come from the germline V gene (reference sequence). The length of the CDR3 is 16 residues. V was clipped by 5 bases and J by 4 bases, with 20 bases between them. CDR3 sequence: CASSGRTNLSLYGYTF. The CDR3 DNA reads as TGTGCCAGCAGTGGTAGGACTAATTTATCCCTCTATGGCTACACCTTC.

This clone was counted between two and nine times. The chain carries TRBV7-9 and TRBJ2-1; 8 bases fit TRBD2. The germline V gene encodes CDR1 SEHNR and CDR2 FQNEAQ (reference sequence). V trimming: 2 bases; J trimming: 7 bases; junction bases outside the gene matches: 4. This CDR3 spans 14 amino acids. CDR3 protein: CASSLWAGGNEQFF. In DNA, the CDR3 is TGTGCCAGCAGCTTATGGGCGGGAGGTAATGAGCAGTTCTTC.

V is TRBV4-3 and J is TRBJ2-5; 11 nucleotides line up with TRBD2. Germline V gene lookup returns CDR1 LGHNA and CDR2 YSLEER. Trimming cost V 6 bases and J 1 base; bases outside gene matches: 7. The CDR3 has 16 amino acids. The chain's CDR3 is CASSRSGTSGQETQYF. The CDR3 nucleotides read TGCGCCAGCAGTAGGTCAGGGACTAGCGGCCAAGAGACCCAGTACTTC.

The chain combines TRBV7-2 with TRBJ2-7; 11 nucleotides agree with TRBD2. V lost 5 bases to trimming and J lost 2 bases; unmatched junction nucleotides: 8. CDR1 and CDR2 from the germline V gene are SGHTA and FQGNSA. CDR3 length: 16 residues. The CDR3 sequence is CASSVGLAGDPYEQYF. CDR3 nucleotides: TGTGCCAGCAGCGTTGGACTAGCGGGCGATCCCTACGAGCAGTACTTC. Full variable domain (missing parts from reference TRBV7-2 and TRBJ2-7): GAGVSQSPSNKVTEKGKDVELRCDPISGHTALYWYRQSLGQGLEFLIYFQGNSAPDKSGLPSDRFSAERTGGSVSTLTIQRTQQEDSAVYLCASSVGLAGDPYEQYFGPGTRLTVT.

V is TRBV27 and J is TRBJ1-1, with 8 bases aligning to TRBD1. In germline, CDR1 is MNHEY, CDR2 SMNVEV (reference sequence). Germline trimming cut 2 bases from V and 4 bases from J; bases unmatched to any gene: 6. The CDR3 is made up of 15 amino acids. The DNA for the CDR3 is TGTGCCAGCAGTTTAAGGACAGGGCAAGCCACTGAAGCTTTCTTT. Translation gives CASSLRTGQATEAFF.

This rearrangement joins TRBV27 to TRBJ2-1; D is unresolved. With 8 bases removed from V and 0 bases from J, the gap between germline ends came to 8 bases. The CDR3 runs to 13 residues. In germline, CDR1 is MNHEY, CDR2 SMNVEV (reference sequence). CDR3 sequence reads: CASRRISYNEQFF. CDR3 bases: TGTGCCAGCCGGCGGATCTCCTACAATGAGCAGTTCTTC.

Note on this clone: A read error may produce the germline difference seen at one junction end. This chain joins TRBV2 and TRBJ1-1, with D maybe TRBD1 (5 bases). CDR3 length: 14 amino acids. Per germline, CDR1 SNHLY and CDR2 FYNNEI. The CDR3: CACRQTALWPEAFF. The CDR3 bases are TGTGCCTGCAGACAGACCGCGCTGTGGCCTGAAGCTTTCTTT.

The chain combines TRBV6-1 with TRBJ2-1, with 9 bases fitting TRBD1. J was trimmed by 3 bases and V by 5 bases; bases with no gene match: 5. The CDR3 has 15 amino acids. CDR1 and CDR2 from the germline V gene are MNHNS and SASEGT. As DNA, the CDR3 is TGTGCCAGCAGTCCGCCGGGACAGGGCTACAATGAGCAGTTCTTC. This gives the protein CASSPPGQGYNEQFF.

The rearrangement uses TRBV5-1 and TRBJ1-4; D might be TRBD1 (6 bases). The CDR3 is 16 residues long. The V and J ends lost 0 bases and 2 bases respectively, with 11 bases between them. The germline V gene has CDR1 SGHRS and CDR2 YFSETQ. CDR3 loop: CASSLARGATNEKLFF. The CDR3 coding sequence is TGCGCCAGCAGCTTGGCCCGGGGGGCGACTAATGAAAAACTGTTTTTT.

This chain joins TRBV27 and TRBJ2-1; TRBD1 aligns across 9 bases. With 5 bases clipped from V and 6 bases from J, the junction kept 14 bases outside the gene matches. Germline V CDR1 and CDR2: MNHEY, SMNVEV (reference sequence). The CDR3 sequence is 17 residues long. The CDR3 DNA is TGTGCCAGCAGTCGAAGACCGGACAGGGGAGGAGGCAATGAGCAGTTCTTC. Its protein product is CASSRRPDRGGGNEQFF.

This sequence joins TRBV7-7 and TRBJ1-4; the D is unclear. The CDR3 has 10 amino acids. Germline values: CDR1 SSHAT, CDR2 FNYEAQ (reference sequence). The V gene lost 10 bases and the J gene lost 8 bases, with 8 bases spanning the gap. CDR3 in amino acids: CAITPEKLFF. DNA for the CDR3: TGTGCCATCACTCCGGAAAAACTGTTTTTT.

The V and J genes are TRBV7-7 and TRBJ1-2, with 10 bases identical to TRBD1. J was trimmed by 1 base and V by 8 bases; bases with no gene match: 4. CDR1 SSHAT and CDR2 FNYEAQ come from the germline V gene (reference sequence). The CDR3 totals 14 residues. In DNA, the CDR3 is TGTGCCAGCCCGGGACAGGGGATTAACTATGGCTACACCTTC. Protein product: CASPGQGINYGYTF.

This clone was observed a handful of times. The chain carries TRBV7-8 and TRBJ2-3; D unresolved. CDR1 and CDR2 (germline): SGHVS, FQNEAQ. Deletions cut 2 bases from V and 0 bases from J, with 15 bases between. The CDR3 sequence is 17 residues long. This CDR3 reads CASSLRIVGSSTDTQYF. CDR3 sequence (DNA): TGTGCCAGCAGCTTAAGGATCGTCGGGTCTAGCACAGATACGCAGTATTTT.